A selection of T cell receptor beta chains follows, all from one sample in a study of blood T cell repertoires in COVID-19. Only in-frame clones appear in the TCRdb table, and some are missing; sequencing was by immunoSEQ multiplex PCR. The sample holds under 500,000 clones, roughly 85% seen once. Sequencing input: PBMCs or T cells enriched from blood (not recorded which). The receptors originated from a woman aged 18-29 years with acute COVID-19. CDR3s include the opening cysteine and the closing phenylalanine or tryptophan. The D gene is left open where the match is weak. Only some rows state a clone size, as once, few, many or a class for expanded clones.

d_gene | j_gene | v_gene | abundance | CDR3aa | CDR3nt
NA | TRBJ2-7 | TRBV5-1 | NA | CASSSSEGSYEQYF | TGCGCCAGCAGCTCGTCGGAGGGGTCCTACGAGCAGTACTTC
TRBD2 | TRBJ2-5 | TRBV4-1 | NA | CASSQVLAGLTETQYF | TGCGCCAGCAGCCAAGTGCTAGCGGGGCTAACAGAGACCCAGTACTTC
NA | TRBJ1-3 | TRBV7-2 | NA | CASSSRSGNTIYF | TGTGCCAGCAGCTCACGTAGCGGAAACACCATATATTTT
TRBD1 | TRBJ1-2 | TRBV5-6 | NA | CASRYRDRVSDYGYTF | TGTGCCAGCAGGTATAGGGACAGGGTATCGGACTATGGCTACACCTTC
TRBD2 | TRBJ2-7 | TRBV7-2 | NA | CASSLDPSGEQYF | TGTGCCAGCAGCTTAGACCCTAGCGGGGAGCAGTACTTC
NA | TRBJ1-4 | TRBV3-1/TRBV3-2 | once | CASSLREGRKLFF | TGTGCCAGCAGCCTTAGGGAGGGGCGAAAACTGTTTTTT
NA | TRBJ1-1 | TRBV9 | NA | CASSAMTGNTEAFF | TGTGCCAGCAGCGCCATGACGGGGAACACTGAAGCTTTCTTT
TRBD1 | TRBJ1-5 | TRBV18 | NA | CASSPDRGGQPQHF | TGTGCCAGCTCACCCGACAGGGGAGGCCAGCCCCAGCATTTT
NA | TRBJ1-3 | TRBV19 | NA | CASMRTAGNTIYF | TGTGCCAGTATGAGAACCGCTGGAAACACCATATATTTT
NA | TRBJ1-6 | TRBV9 | NA | CASSVDTRTNSPLHF | TGTGCCAGCAGCGTCGATACAAGAACTAATTCACCCCTCCACTTT
NA | TRBJ1-2 | TRBV3-1/TRBV3-2 | few | CASSQEMGGYGYTF | TGTGCCAGCAGCCAAGAAATGGGGGGCTATGGCTACACCTTC
TRBD2 | TRBJ2-1 | TRBV25-1 | NA | CASSTLRSGRASNEQFF | TGTGCCAGCAGTACTCTCCGTAGCGGGAGGGCCAGTAATGAGCAGTTCTTC
TRBD1 | TRBJ2-7 | TRBV7-7 | NA | CASSPRTGEEQYF | TGTGCTAGCAGCCCCCGGACAGGGGAAGAGCAGTACTTC
NA | TRBJ1-4 | TRBV7-8 | NA | CASSLGLEGSNEKLFF | TGTGCCAGCAGCCTGGGGTTGGAGGGGAGTAATGAAAAACTGTTTTTT
TRBD1 | TRBJ1-6 | TRBV2 | NA | CASSPGTGRNSPLHF | TGTGCCAGCAGTCCCGGGACAGGTAGAAATTCACCCCTCCACTTT
NA | TRBJ1-1 | TRBV5-1 | NA | CASSATGMNTEAFF | TGCGCCAGCAGCGCCACAGGGATGAACACTGAAGCTTTCTTT
TRBD1 | TRBJ1-2 | TRBV3-1/TRBV3-2 | NA | CASSQGATGLSYGYTF | TGTGCCAGCAGCCAAGGAGCGACAGGGCTCAGCTATGGCTACACCTTC
TRBD1 | TRBJ1-5 | TRBV27 | NA | CASSLSAAQGAGGNQPQHF | TGTGCCAGCAGTTTGTCGGCCGCACAGGGGGCTGGGGGCAATCAGCCCCAGCATTTT
NA | TRBJ2-3 | TRBV30 | NA | CAWSVPDSTQYF | TGTGCCTGGAGTGTACCAGACAGCACGCAGTATTTT
NA | TRBJ2-1 | TRBV12-3/TRBV12-4 | NA | CASSREGERQFF | TGTGCCAGCAGCCGTGAGGGAGAGAGGCAGTTCTTC
NA | TRBJ2-3 | TRBV3-1/TRBV3-2 | NA | CASSQESFRRVTNTQYF | TGTGCCAGCAGCCAAGAGTCCTTTCGCAGGGTTACAAATACGCAGTATTTT
NA | TRBJ1-2 | TRBV19 | once | CASSIQGNYGYTF | TGTGCCAGTAGTATACAGGGAAACTATGGCTACACCTTC
NA | TRBJ1-3 | TRBV2 | NA | CASSEVGGAGSGNTIYF | TGTGCCAGCAGTGAAGTGGGGGGGGCCGGCTCTGGAAACACCATATATTTT
TRBD2 | TRBJ2-1 | TRBV19 | NA | CASSTRTSGAYNEQFF | TGTGCCAGTAGTACACGGACTAGCGGGGCTTACAATGAGCAGTTCTTC
NA | TRBJ1-1 | TRBV23-1 | NA | CASTYDRDIDGVRTEAFF | TGCGCCAGCACTTATGACCGGGACATCGATGGGGTTAGGACTGAAGCTTTCTTT
NA | TRBJ1-1 | TRBV4-3 | NA | CASSQTGNTEAFF | TGCGCCAGCAGCCAAACAGGGAACACTGAAGCTTTCTTT
NA | TRBJ2-5 | TRBV7-2 | NA | CASSLALGGHLWVETQYF | TGTGCCAGCAGCTTAGCGCTTGGGGGACACCTTTGGGTCGAGACCCAGTACTTC
TRBD1 | TRBJ2-1 | TRBV12-3/TRBV12-4 | NA | CASKDRRGYEQFF | TGTGCCAGCAAGGACAGGAGAGGATATGAGCAGTTCTTC
NA | TRBJ1-1 | TRBV27 | NA | CASSFDSPATEAFF | TGTGCCAGCAGTTTTGACAGCCCAGCCACTGAAGCTTTCTTT
NA | TRBJ2-1 | TRBV25-1 | NA | CASSGTSQGEQFF | TGTGCCAGCAGCGGGACTTCGCAGGGTGAGCAGTTCTTC
TRBD1 | TRBJ1-2 | TRBV5-4 | NA | CASSSGQGANGYTF | TGTGCCAGCAGCTCTGGACAGGGGGCGAACGGCTACACCTTC
NA | TRBJ1-2 | TRBV5-8 | NA | CASSREDRGGYTF | TGTGCCAGCAGCCGAGAAGACCGGGGTGGCTACACCTTC
TRBD1 | TRBJ2-1 | TRBV13 | NA | CASSLGGRQGNEQFF | TGTGCCAGCAGCTTAGGTGGGCGACAGGGGAATGAGCAGTTCTTC
NA | TRBJ1-2 | TRBV2 | few | CASSPRQLYGYTF | TGTGCCAGCAGCCCCCGACAGCTCTATGGCTACACCTTC
NA | TRBJ2-5 | TRBV21-1 | once | CASSISDSGGAGGETQYF | TGTGCCAGCAGCATAAGCGACAGCGGGGGGGCAGGTGGAGAGACCCAGTACTTC
TRBD1 | TRBJ2-7 | TRBV7-7 | once | CASSWPTGGKTSRQYF | TGTGCCAGCAGCTGGCCCACAGGGGGAAAAACTTCCCGCCAGTACTTC
TRBD1 | TRBJ1-5 | TRBV19 | few | CASSAWTGGRPNQPQHF | TGTGCCAGTAGTGCCTGGACAGGGGGACGCCCCAATCAGCCCCAGCATTTT
NA | TRBJ2-7 | TRBV7-9 | once | CASSPARNPLLGQYF | TGTGCCAGCAGCCCAGCCCGGAACCCTCTGCTAGGGCAGTACTTC
NA | TRBJ2-4 | TRBV4-2 | NA | CASSQDWSSRENIQYF | TGTGCCAGCAGCCAAGATTGGTCTAGCCGTGAAAACATTCAGTACTTC
TRBD1 | TRBJ1-2 | TRBV27 | NA | CASSLRSGTGRDGYTF | TGTGCCAGCAGTTTAAGGTCTGGGACAGGGAGGGATGGCTACACCTTC
NA | TRBJ2-6 | TRBV10-3 | NA | CAISEGVGANVLTF | TGTGCCATCAGTGAAGGGGTTGGGGCCAACGTCCTGACTTTC
NA | TRBJ2-1 | TRBV18 | NA | CASSRNNEQFF | TGTGCCAGCTCGCGCAACAATGAGCAGTTCTTC
TRBD2 | TRBJ2-1 | TRBV9 | NA | CASSVSGASGRDGNEQFF | TGTGCCAGCAGCGTAAGTGGCGCTAGCGGGAGAGATGGCAATGAGCAGTTCTTC
TRBD1 | TRBJ2-1 | TRBV9 | NA | CASSAGQGTVNEQFF | TGTGCCAGCAGCGCGGGACAGGGCACGGTCAATGAGCAGTTCTTC
TRBD1 | TRBJ2-2 | TRBV9 | NA | CASSARGSHSNTGELFF | TGTGCCAGCAGCGCCAGGGGGTCCCACTCGAACACCGGGGAGCTGTTTTTT
NA | TRBJ2-7 | TRBV24-1 | NA | CATSVSDNLYEQYF | TGTGCCACCAGTGTGTCAGACAACTTATACGAGCAGTACTTC
TRBD1 | TRBJ2-5 | TRBV7-9 | NA | CASSSLQGAGETQYF | TGTGCCAGCAGCTCCTTACAGGGGGCAGGGGAGACCCAGTACTTC
TRBD1 | TRBJ2-2 | TRBV6-5 | NA | CASKTDDGTGGELFF | TGTGCCAGCAAAACAGACGACGGGACAGGCGGGGAGCTGTTTTTT
NA | TRBJ1-5 | TRBV5-5 | NA | CASSLAQGEGDQPQHF | TGTGCCAGCAGCCTTGCACAGGGAGAGGGGGATCAGCCCCAGCATTTT